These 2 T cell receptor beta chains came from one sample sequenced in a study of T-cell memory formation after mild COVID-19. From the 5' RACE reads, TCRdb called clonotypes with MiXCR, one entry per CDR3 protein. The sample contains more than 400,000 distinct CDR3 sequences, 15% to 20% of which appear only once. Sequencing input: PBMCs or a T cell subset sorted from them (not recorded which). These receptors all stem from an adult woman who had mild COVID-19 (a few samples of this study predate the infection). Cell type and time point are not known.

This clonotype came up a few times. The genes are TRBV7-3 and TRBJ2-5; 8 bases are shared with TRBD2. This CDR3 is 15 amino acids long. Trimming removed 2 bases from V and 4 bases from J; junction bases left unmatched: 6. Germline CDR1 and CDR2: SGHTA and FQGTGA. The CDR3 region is CASSLAGGQGETQYF. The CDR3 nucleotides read TGTGCCAGCAGCTTAGCGGGGGGCCAGGGAGAGACCCAGTACTTC.

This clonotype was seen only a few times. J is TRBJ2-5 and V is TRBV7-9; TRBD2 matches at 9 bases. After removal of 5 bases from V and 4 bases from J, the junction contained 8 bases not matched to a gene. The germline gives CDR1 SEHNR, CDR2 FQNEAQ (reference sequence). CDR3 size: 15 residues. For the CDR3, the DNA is TGTGCCAGCAGCGACGTTAGCGGGAGAGGAGAGACCCAGTACTTC. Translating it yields CASSDVSGRGETQYF.